This record looks at one TCR beta chain sequence and its context. The antigen is undetermined. The sample belongs to a study of early T cells in non-severe SARS-CoV-2 infection. Study information: With bulk RNA from unsorted whole blood as input, sequencing yielded unpaired chains.

Study results and limitations: The study's VDJdb matching favored anti-spike CD8 responses and missed private and CD4 specificities.

Individual cDNA molecules received unique molecular identifiers during library preparation. MiXCR, applied by TCRdb to the 5' RACE reads, yields one record per CDR3 protein. The sample shows around 84,000 distinct CDR3 sequences, around 10% of them seen only once. Sequencing used whole blood. This receptor was identified in an adult who was a healthcare worker with PCR-confirmed SARS-CoV-2 infection or an uninfected control (not recorded which).

CDR3 protein: CASSPKGNQPQHF. CDR3 DNA: TGTGCCAGCAGCCCTAAGGGTAATCAGCCCCAGCATTTT. The chain couples TRBV6-5 to TRBJ1-5; D gene ambiguous. In germline, CDR1 is MNHEY, CDR2 SVGAGI. The CDR3 is made up of 13 amino acids. V dropped 6 bases and J dropped 4 bases, with 10 bases sitting between them.